The clone carrying this T cell receptor (beta chain) was counted at least ten times. What it binds is not known. This entry is derived from a study of CD8 T cells in ankylosing spondylitis. Findings of the study overall: Existing reports had already noted some motif variants in reactive arthritis synovial fluid and blood. Researchers reportedly found disease-linked clones significantly enriched in matched ankylosing spondylitis synovial fluid. For ankylosing spondylitis blood, a TCR beta motif of about eight highly homologous variants appeared characteristic. Disease-associated clonotypes exhibited CD8+ identity and were relatively infrequent in peripheral blood.

The CDR3 contains 15 residues. Trimming cost V 8 bases and J 3 bases; bases outside gene matches: 7. CDR1 and CDR2 from the germline V gene are ENHRY and SYGVKD. Each CDR3 protein gets one entry after TCRdb re-called the 5' RACE reads with MiXCR. The sample has approximately 550,000 distinct CDR3 sequences; roughly an eighth are singletons. The TCR was taken from a male donor with ankylosing spondylitis. The sequencing input was blood, either unsorted or a sorted T cell fraction (not recorded which). The J gene is TRBJ1-5, the V gene TRBV10-3, with TRBD1 identical over 10 bases. CDR3 region: CAIAPTGGLNQPQHF. CDR3 nucleotide sequence: TGTGCCATCGCCCCGACAGGGGGCCTCAATCAGCCCCAGCATTTT.